The T cell receptor beta chain under discussion was sequenced for a study of OX40 agonist ivuxolimab in advanced cancers. Germline assignment: CDR1 LNHDA and CDR2 SQIVND (reference sequence). Trimming left V 3 bases short and J 8 bases short, with 13 bases between. The CDR3 has 13 residues. Using immunoSEQ multiplex PCR, the repertoire was profiled, and TCRdb retains in-frame clones only, with some absent. This sample has roughly 100,000 clones, with 90% found just once. The sequenced sample was CD4+ or CD8+ T cells sorted from blood, obtained in a trial of the OX40 agonist ivuxolimab. The origin of this receptor is an adult with an advanced solid tumor such as melanoma, head and neck, liver or kidney cancer. The chain recombines TRBV19 with TRBJ1-2; D is perhaps TRBD1 (6 bases). The CDR3 reads CASSMRTEGGYTF. CDR3 sequence (DNA): TGTGCCAGTAGTATGCGGACAGAAGGCGGCTACACCTTC.